This T cell receptor beta chain was sequenced for a study of regulatory T cells. The PCR used 52 TRBV and 13 TRBJ primers. Generated by immunoSEQ multiplex PCR, the TCRdb table keeps only in-frame clones and is missing some. The profile shows tens of thousands of clones, approximately 91% of them singletons. Remarks on this clone: Its target is unknown.

CDR3 length: 14 residues. Trimming took off 0 bases at V and 3 bases at J, with 6 bases between the two ends. Germline CDR1 SGHRS, CDR2 YFSETQ. All CD3G-deficient patients showed autoimmunity, more severe in two. Patients, 2 to 39 years old, had expanded memory T-cell proportions. Sorting split CD4+ cells into CD25-high CD127-low Tregs and CD25-low CD127-high conventional T cells. Study-level findings and limits: Hydrophobic residues at CDR3 positions 6 and 7 were enriched in conventional CD4+ T cells of CD3G-deficient patients. Patient repertoires had restricted TRB V-J pairs and skewed V and J usage, most in Tregs.

The source is a child aged 10-17 years with CD3G deficiency. This chain joins TRBV5-1 and TRBJ2-2; no clear D. Specimen: conventional CD4+ T cells sorted from blood. The CDR3 DNA sequence: TGCGCCAGCAGCTTGGAAGGCTACACCGGGGAGCTGTTTTTT. This translates into CASSLEGYTGELFF.